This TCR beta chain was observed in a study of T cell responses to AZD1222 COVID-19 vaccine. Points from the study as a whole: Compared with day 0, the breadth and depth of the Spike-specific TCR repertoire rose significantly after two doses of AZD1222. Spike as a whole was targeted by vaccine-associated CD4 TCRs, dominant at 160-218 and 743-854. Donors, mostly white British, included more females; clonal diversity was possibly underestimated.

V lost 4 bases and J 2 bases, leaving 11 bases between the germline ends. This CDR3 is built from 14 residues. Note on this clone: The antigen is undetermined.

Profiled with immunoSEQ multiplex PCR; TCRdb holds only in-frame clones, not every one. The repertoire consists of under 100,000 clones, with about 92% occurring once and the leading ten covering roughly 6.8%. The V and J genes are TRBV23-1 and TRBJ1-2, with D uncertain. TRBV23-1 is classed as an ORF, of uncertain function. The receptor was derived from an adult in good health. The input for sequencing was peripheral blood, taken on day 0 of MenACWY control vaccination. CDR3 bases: TGCGCCAGCAGTCCCTGGGCGGCAAACTATGGCTACACCTTC. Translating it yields CASSPWAANYGYTF.